The rows below give T cell receptor beta chains drawn from one sample of a study of Graves' ophthalmopathy and Graves' hyperthyroidism. Each CDR3 protein gets one entry after TCRdb re-called the multiplex PCR reads with MiXCR. Counted here are 150,000 to 200,000 distinct CDR3 sequences, 35% to 50% occurring once; the ten biggest clones make up nearly 9%. Specimen: peripheral blood. These receptors all come from a man aged 25-45 years with Graves' ophthalmopathy. Both conserved end residues are trimmed from each CDR3.

>TRBJ1-1|TRBV6-2/TRBV6-3|11
ASSYGVNGRVR
>TRBJ1-1|TRBV4-2|19
ASSPPSRGPEDSNENTEAF
>TRBJ2-5|TRBV6-1|11
ASSLERKETQY
>TRBJ1-1|TRBV20-1|11
SALGQLNTEAF
>TRBJ1-2|TRBV6-1|11
ASSEQGGLGYT
>TRBJ1-6|TRBV4-1|17
ASSQDDTGSSSYNSPLH
>TRBJ1-6|TRBV12-3/TRBV12-4|12
ASAPSSYNSPLH
>TRBJ1-1|TRBV28|12
ASTMTGGNTEAF
>TRBJ1-1|TRBV6-2/TRBV6-3|12
ASSYLNRNTEAF
>TRBJ1-2|TRBV28|10
ASSPDRYGYT
>TRBJ2-7|TRBV6-5|14
ASSSPRQGNSYEQY
>TRBJ2-7|TRBV28|10
ASTSGWAEQY